This T cell receptor beta chain was sequenced during a study of CXCR3-negative and CXCR3-positive naive CD8 T cells. Looking at the study overall: There were about 150 million TRB reads altogether, and each library had about 1.5 +/- 0.3 million of them.

Libraries were UMI-labeled 5' RACE TRB cDNA. TCRdb reprocessed the 5' RACE reads and reports one entry per CDR3 protein, with no DNA. The sample's table shows approximately 41,000 distinct CDR3 sequences. On this clonotype: Its antigen is currently unknown.

CDR1 is SQVTM, CDR2 ANQGSEA, per germline. The CDR3 loop spans 14 amino acids. Study-wide results and caveats: Partly lower CXCR3 expression followed cryopreservation, and most assays relied on fresh PBMCs. Relative to memory CD8+ cells, whose diversity was much lower, both naive subsets had comparably high diversity. TCR strength was inferred from TRB CDR3 properties, while surface CD5 was comparable between naive subsets.

This receptor was taken from a human donor in good health. Some clones in this sample may be carry-over from other donors' samples. Source material: memory CD8+ T cells from blood. This chain joins TRBV29-1 and TRBJ2-7; absent DNA, TCRdb's TRBD1 call cannot be checked. The CDR3 protein is CSAKGGDSSYEQYF.